This T cell receptor beta chain appears in the sequencing data of a study of blood T cell repertoires in COVID-19. Turning to the study itself: Donors in the United States, Italy and Spain gave samples during acute or convalescent COVID-19.

The protocol was immunoSEQ multiplex PCR, while the TCRdb copy is restricted to in-frame clones and leaves out a portion. Of some 240,000 clones in the sample, 70% to 90% were seen once. Categorization into cohorts depended on clinical history that participants reported. Before they entered the study, exposed participants had met a COVID-19 case within 2 weeks. V was cut by 7 bases and J by 4 bases, with 16 bases left in between. This CDR3 has 14 amino acids. In germline, CDR1 is MDHEN, CDR2 SYDVKM. The sequence derives from a woman between 45 and 65 years old who had been exposed to COVID-19. Sequencing was carried out using PBMCs or T cells enriched from blood (not recorded which). The chain combines TRBV28 with TRBJ1-2; a weak D match, TRBD1 (6 bases). CDR3 coding DNA: TGTGCCAGCACCGTACAGGGCCGCCTCTATGGCTACACCTTC. Translation: CASTVQGRLYGYTF.